The 31 T cell receptor beta chains below all came from one sample that was sequenced in a study of liver allograft versus peripheral blood T cells. Study as a whole: T cell receptor repertoires in transplanted livers were compared with those in recipients' peripheral blood.

From the reads, TCRdb called clonotypes with MiXCR, one entry per CDR3 protein. The table has about 3,800 distinct CDR3 sequences, more than 13% seen once. The source of these receptors is a human patient who had a liver transplant. Some T cells may be provided by the graft donor.

Details on this clonotype: The CDR3 carries no conserved terminal phenylalanine or tryptophan, so it likely arises from a read error. Because the CDR3's place on the DNA is in doubt, the DNA is left out and the CDR3 is given as listed by TCRdb. V gene TRBV7-9 combines with J gene TRBJ2-7; TRBD2, the table's D call, lacks a check against the DNA. Germline assignment: CDR1 SEHNR and CDR2 FQNEAQ (reference sequence). The CDR3 contains 9 residues when both ends are counted. CDR3 loop: CASIVKRAL.

The sample holds many counts of this clonotype. The rearrangement uses TRBV11-2 and TRBJ2-2; the D gene could be TRBD1 or TRBD2 (5 bases each). The CDR3 has 16 residues. Trimming cost V 1 base and J 2 bases, with 11 bases left between them. Germline loops: CDR1 SGHAT, CDR2 FQNNGV. CDR3 amino acids: CASSLVRGRNTGELFF. The CDR3, as DNA: TGTGCCAGCAGCTTAGTTCGGGGCAGAAACACCGGGGAGCTGTTTTTT.

This clonotype rates as medium-sized. This CDR3 is CASSLLSFNQPQHF. In DNA, the CDR3 is TGTGCCAGCAGTTTGTTAAGTTTCAATCAGCCCCAGCATTTT. This chain links TRBV28 with TRBJ1-5; D gene unclear. Trimming took off 3 bases at V and 3 bases at J, with 9 bases between the two ends. Germline V CDR1 and CDR2: MDHEN, SYDVKM. The CDR3 is made up of 14 amino acids.

By sample share, this clonotype is medium-sized. V and J are TRBV19 and TRBJ1-2; D is perhaps TRBD1 (6 bases). V was shortened by 9 bases and J by 7 bases, with 15 bases between the two germline ends. Germline-derived CDR1 and CDR2 are LNHDA and SQIVND (reference sequence). The CDR3 has 12 residues. CDR3 DNA sequence: TGTGCCAGCCACCCAGGGGTCGGTGGCTACACCTTC. As protein: CASHPGVGGYTF.

Sample share makes this clonotype medium-sized. The chain uses TRBV12-3 or TRBV12-4 and TRBJ2-7; 8 bases agree with TRBD2. V lost 3 bases to trimming and J lost 4 bases; unmatched junction nucleotides: 5. CDR3 size: 14 residues. For the CDR3, the DNA is TGTGCCAGCAGTTTTGGCGGGGGGCCATACGAGCAGTACTTC. Its protein is CASSFGGGPYEQYF.

This clonotype is labeled as medium-sized (0.01 to 0.1%). This chain connects TRBV13 to TRBJ1-2; D possibly corresponds to TRBD1 (5 bases). The CDR3 has 13 amino acids. In germline, CDR1 is PRHDT, CDR2 FYEKMQ (reference sequence). Between the trimmed V and J ends, which lost 6 bases and 4 bases, there was a span of 12 bases. CDR3 region: CASSQGTVYGYTF. The CDR3, as DNA: TGTGCCAGCAGTCAAGGGACGGTCTATGGCTACACCTTC. Using reference TRBV13 and TRBJ1-2 for the parts outside the CDR3, the full variable domain is AAGVIQSPRHLIKEKRETATLKCYPIPRHDTVYWYQQGPGQDPQFLISFYEKMQSDKGSIPDRFSAQQFSDYHSELNMSSLELGDSALYFCASSQGTVYGYTFGSGTRLTVV.

As for this clonotype: A far larger clone differs by one base, so this is likely a read error. This sequence joins TRBV10-3 and TRBJ2-7; 11 nucleotides line up with TRBD2. Germline CDR1 reads ENHRY; CDR2 reads SYGVKD. The CDR3 runs 15 residues. Losses at the gene ends were 4 bases for V and 7 bases for J; bases not matched to a gene: 9. The DNA for the CDR3 is TGTGCCATCAGTGTTAGCGGGGGGGCCTACAATGAGCAGTACTTC. It encodes CAISVSGGAYNEQYF.

This clonotype counts as medium-sized. The chain employs TRBV7-2 and TRBJ2-7; D is undetermined. Germline loops: CDR1 SGHTA, CDR2 FQGNSA. V was shortened by 5 bases and J by 1 base, with 12 bases between the two germline ends. The CDR3 contains 14 residues. The CDR3 coding sequence is TGTGCCAGCAGCGTCGCCCCAGTTTCCTACGAGCAGTACTTC. This gives the protein CASSVAPVSYEQYF.

In its sample, this clonotype ranks as medium-sized. The rearrangement joins TRBV7-9 to TRBJ1-5; TRBD1 aligns across 7 bases. The CDR3 consists of 15 residues. Germline V gene lookup returns CDR1 SEHNR and CDR2 FQNEAQ (reference sequence). V lost 5 bases and J lost 5; bases outside the gene matches: 9. In DNA, the CDR3 is TGTGCCAGCAGCGGCACAGGGGCCGGTTATCAGCCCCAGCATTTT. Encoded protein: CASSGTGAGYQPQHF.

The sample holds many counts of this clonotype. The gene calls are TRBV19 and TRBJ2-1; D could derive from TRBD1 or TRBD2 (5 bases each). The CDR3 sequence is 14 residues long. CDR1 is LNHDA and CDR2 is SQIVND in the germline V gene (reference sequence). The germline V and J ends were trimmed by 5 bases and 5 bases, with 13 bases remaining between them. In nucleotides, the CDR3 is TGTGCCAGTAGTTATGGGGGACGGAACAATGAGCAGTTCTTC. Its translation is CASSYGGRNNEQFF. Together with reference TRBV19 and TRBJ2-1, the CDR3 gives the full variable domain: DGGITQSPKYLFRKEGQNVTLSCEQNLNHDAMYWYRQDPGQGLRLIYYSQIVNDFQKGDIAEGYSVSREKKESFPLTVTSAQKNPTAFYLCASSYGGRNNEQFFGPGTRLTVL.

This clonotype is labeled medium-sized. The rearrangement joins TRBV15 to TRBJ1-6, with TRBD1 as a possible D gene (5 bases). Trimming removed 4 bases from V and 10 bases from J, with 11 bases in between. Germline lookup yields CDR1 LNHNV and CDR2 YYDKDF (reference sequence). This CDR3 region has 13 residues. The CDR3 DNA is TGTGCCACCAGCACGCCGGGACTATCACCCCTCCACTTT. It specifies CATSTPGLSPLHF.

This clonotype was counted at least ten times. The rearrangement joins TRBV30 to TRBJ1-1, with unresolved D. The CDR3 length is 11 residues. Germline lookup yields CDR1 GTSNPN and CDR2 SVGIG (reference sequence). V lost 4 bases, J lost 7 bases, and 10 bases lay in between. CDR3 residues: CAWTRTDEAFF. DNA of the CDR3: TGTGCCTGGACCCGAACGGATGAAGCTTTCTTT.

This clonotype is deemed medium-sized. The chain uses TRBV27 and TRBJ2-1, with TRBD2 matching over 14 bases. The CDR3 extends over 15 amino acids. V lost 5 bases to trimming and J lost 10 bases; unmatched junction nucleotides: 7. Germline loops: CDR1 MNHEY, CDR2 SMNVEV (reference sequence). CDR3 in amino acids: CASSPGTSGRNEQFF. Written as DNA, the CDR3 is TGTGCCAGCAGTCCCGGGACTAGCGGGAGAAACGAGCAGTTCTTC.

By sample share, this clonotype is medium-sized (0.01 to 0.1%). This rearrangement joins TRBV28 to TRBJ1-2, with a possible D match to TRBD1 (6 bases). The CDR3 has 14 residues. The V end was cut by 5 bases, the J end by 4 bases, with 14 bases between. Germline V lookup: CDR1 MDHEN, CDR2 SYDVKM. Here the CDR3 reads CASSLSQTGYGYTF. CDR3 nucleotide sequence: TGTGCCAGCAGTCTTAGCCAGACAGGCTATGGCTACACCTTC.

This clonotype is medium-sized. The chain employs TRBV27 and TRBJ2-7, with 9 bases aligning to TRBD1. Germline values: CDR1 MNHEY, CDR2 SMNVEV (reference sequence). Losses at the gene ends were 6 bases for V and 6 bases for J; bases not matched to a gene: 9. The length of the CDR3 is 14 residues. In DNA form, the CDR3 reads TGTGCCAGCAGGCGGGGACAGGGACGTTTCGAGCAGTACTTC. Amino acid sequence: CASRRGQGRFEQYF.

By share, this clonotype counts as medium-sized (0.01 to 0.1%). The chain carries TRBV19 and TRBJ1-1; perhaps TRBD1 as D (5 bases). CDR1 and CDR2 (germline): LNHDA, SQIVND (reference sequence). Trimming shortened V by 0 bases and J by 8 bases, and 16 bases separated the two germline ends. The CDR3 is 15 amino acids. The CDR3 DNA sequence: TGTGCCAGTAGTATAGATCCGAAAAGGGGTTCCGAAGCTTTCTTT. As protein: CASSIDPKRGSEAFF.

By sample fraction, this clonotype is medium-sized (0.01 to 0.1%). This rearrangement joins TRBV10-3 to TRBJ2-6; D is undetermined. The CDR3 runs to 15 residues. Trimming took 4 bases from V and 0 from J, leaving 7 bases between them. CDR1 is ENHRY, CDR2 SYGVKD, per germline. CDR3 amino acids: CAISGHISGANVLTF. CDR3 DNA: TGTGCCATCAGTGGGCATATCTCTGGGGCCAACGTCCTGACTTTC.

This clonotype was found a few times. For the CDR3, the DNA is TGTGCCAGTTGGACAGGGGGACGCACAGATACGCAGTATTTT. Translating it yields CASWTGGRTDTQYF. The chain links TRBV6-2 or TRBV6-3 to TRBJ2-3; 10 positions agree with TRBD1. The junction had 4 bases not matched to a gene; V was cut back by 9 bases and J by 1 base. The CDR3 covers 14 residues. Germline V CDR1 and CDR2: MNHEY, SVGEGT.

Relative to its sample, this clonotype is medium-sized (0.01 to 0.1%). The chain employs TRBV19 and TRBJ2-2, with no clear D. This CDR3 is 15 amino acids long. Trimming took off 1 base at V and 2 bases at J, with 8 bases between the two ends. Germline lookup yields CDR1 LNHDA and CDR2 SQIVND (reference sequence). The CDR3 loop reads CASSIAASNTGELFF. Here the CDR3 DNA reads TGTGCCAGTAGTATAGCAGCAAGCAACACCGGGGAGCTGTTTTTT.

This clonotype rates as medium-sized. This rearrangement joins TRBV19 to TRBJ2-7, with 10 bases identical to TRBD2. The CDR3 extends over 15 amino acids. The V gene end was trimmed by 3 bases and the J gene end by 2 bases; junction bases not matched to a gene: 4. Germline V CDR1 and CDR2: LNHDA, SQIVND (reference sequence). CDR3 coding DNA: TGTGCCAGTAGTATCCTAGCGGGAGAGGCCTACGAGCAGTACTTC. It translates to CASSILAGEAYEQYF.

This clonotype was recorded a few times. The genes are TRBV7-9 and TRBJ2-1, with D perhaps TRBD2 (6 bases). Germline assignment: CDR1 SEHNR and CDR2 FQNEAQ (reference sequence). This CDR3 is built from 17 residues. Deletions cut 4 bases from V and 6 bases from J, with 22 bases between. The CDR3 DNA follows: TGTGCCAGCAGCTCCCCCCCGGGACTCGGCCCCTTCAATGAGCAGTTCTTC. It encodes CASSSPPGLGPFNEQFF. The full variable domain, in which reference TRBV7-9 and TRBJ2-1 provide the parts outside the CDR3, is DTGVSQNPRHKITKRGQNVTFRCDPISEHNRLYWYRQTLGQGPEFLTYFQNEAQLEKSRLLSDRFSAERPKGSFSTLEIQRTEQGDSAMYLCASSSPPGLGPFNEQFFGPGTRLTVL.

By proportion, this clonotype is medium-sized. The V call is TRBV6-6, the J call TRBJ1-5; 7 positions match TRBD1. The ends lost 0 bases at V and 3 bases at J; junction bases unmatched: 2. Germline CDR1 reads MNHNY; CDR2 reads SVGAGI (reference sequence). There are 15 residues in the CDR3. CDR3 loop: CASSYSGTVNQPQHF. The CDR3 coding sequence is TGTGCCAGCAGTTACTCAGGGACAGTCAATCAGCCCCAGCATTTT.

This clonotype was counted once. The CDR3: CASSPKRLLNTGELFF. DNA of the CDR3: TGTGCCAGCTCCCCAAAGAGGCTTCTAAACACCGGGGAGCTGTTTTTT. The chain employs TRBV18 and TRBJ2-2; D is undetermined. The CDR3 has 16 residues. V was shortened by 6 bases and J by 2 bases, with 16 bases between the two germline ends. CDR1 KGHSH and CDR2 LQKENI come from the germline V gene. Combining the CDR3 with reference TRBV18 and TRBJ2-2 gives the whole variable domain NAGVMQNPRHLVRRRGQEARLRCSPMKGHSHVYWYRQLPEEGLKFMVYLQKENIIDESGMPKERFSAEFPKEGPSILRIQQVVRGDSAAYFCASSPKRLLNTGELFFGEGSRLTVL.

The V call is TRBV19, the J call TRBJ2-5; D not resolved. CDR1 is LNHDA, CDR2 SQIVND, per germline (reference sequence). This CDR3 comprises 12 residues. The V end lost 5 bases, the J end lost 1 base, and 5 bases lay between the germline ends. DNA of the CDR3: TGTGCCAGTAGTCACACCCAAGAGACCCAGTACTTC. Translation: CASSHTQETQYF.

Sample share makes this clonotype medium-sized (0.01 to 0.1%). This rearrangement joins TRBV27 to TRBJ1-2; a weak D match, TRBD1 (5 bases). This CDR3 contains 13 residues. V was clipped by 2 bases and J by 5 bases, with 9 bases between them. The germline V gene encodes CDR1 MNHEY and CDR2 SMNVEV (reference sequence). The DNA for the CDR3 is TGTGCCAGCAGTTTAATGGGGGGGTATGGCTACACCTTC. It codes for CASSLMGGYGYTF.

In its sample, this clonotype was seen many times. The chain couples TRBV19 to TRBJ2-2; D is possibly TRBD1 or TRBD2 (5 bases each). Trimming left V 4 bases short and J 2 bases short, with 17 bases between. The CDR3 totals 17 residues. CDR1 and CDR2 (germline): LNHDA, SQIVND (reference sequence). The CDR3 nucleotides are TGTGCCAGTAGTAACATTAGAGGGCAGGGAAACACCGGGGAGCTGTTTTTT. The encoded protein is CASSNIRGQGNTGELFF.

This clonotype is labeled medium-sized. The V call is TRBV7-9, the J call TRBJ1-1; D perhaps matches TRBD1 (5 bases). The germline V and J ends were trimmed by 0 bases and 0 bases, with 20 bases remaining between them. CDR1 is SEHNR, CDR2 FQNEAQ, per germline (reference sequence). The CDR3 is 19 residues long. DNA for the CDR3: TGTGCCAGCAGCTTAGCGGAAGACGGCTGGGGGAACATGAACACTGAAGCTTTCTTT. Its protein is CASSLAEDGWGNMNTEAFF.

On this clonotype itself: A much more abundant neighbour one base away suggests this may be a read error. V is TRBV5-3 and J is TRBJ2-1, with 11 bases identical to TRBD2. TRBV5-3 is an open reading frame whose function is uncertain. This CDR3 has 17 amino acids. V shed 3 bases, J shed 1 base, and the junction held 6 bases outside the gene matches. The CDR3: CARSSPSGGPSYNEQFF. The CDR3 DNA reads TGTGCCAGAAGCTCCCCTAGCGGGGGGCCATCCTACAATGAGCAGTTCTTC.

By sample fraction, this clonotype is large. The rearrangement joins TRBV27 to TRBJ1-1; D gene unclear. Deletions cut 1 base from V and 1 base from J, with 7 bases between. The CDR3 is 14 residues long. CDR1 is MNHEY and CDR2 is SMNVEV in the germline V gene (reference sequence). This chain's CDR3 is CASSLLSGNTEAFF. CDR3 nucleotides: TGTGCCAGCAGTTTATTATCAGGGAACACTGAAGCTTTCTTT.

This clonotype was counted between two and nine times. The chain links TRBV28 to TRBJ1-2; D remains unclear. V was cut by 2 bases and J by 6 bases, with 10 bases left in between. The germline V gene has CDR1 MDHEN and CDR2 SYDVKM. This CDR3 has 13 amino acids. CDR3 DNA sequence: TGTGCCAGCAGTTTAGGGGTCGGGGATGGCTACACCTTC. This gives the protein CASSLGVGDGYTF.

This clonotype has ten or more counts. V and J are TRBV14 and TRBJ2-5; D is unclear. The CDR3 contains 17 residues. The germline V gene has CDR1 SGHDN and CDR2 FVKESK. Trimming shortened V by 0 bases and J by 2 bases, and 16 bases separated the two germline ends. In nucleotides, the CDR3 is TGTGCCAGCAGCCAAGATAAGTGGGATGGGATGCAAGAGACCCAGTACTTC. Amino acids: CASSQDKWDGMQETQYF. Full variable domain (rest looked up from reference TRBV14 and TRBJ2-5): EAGVTQFPSHSVIEKGQTVTLRCDPISGHDNLYWYRRVMGKEIKFLLHFVKESKQDESGMPNNRFLAERTGGTYSTLKVQPAELEDSGVYFCASSQDKWDGMQETQYFGPGTRLLVL.